Below, 15 T cell receptor beta chains from the same sample are listed, as sequenced in a study of OX40 agonist ivuxolimab in advanced cancers. The method was the immunoSEQ multiplex PCR assay. TCRdb holds this immuneACCESS table with in-frame rearrangements only. Some clones are missing; in checked studies, unresolved V genes explain under half, and the rest has no known cause. Recorded for this sample are about 35,000 clones; roughly 84% of them occurred a single time. Around 10% of the sample rests with the top ten. The sequenced sample was CD4+ or CD8+ T cells sorted from blood, obtained in a trial of the OX40 agonist ivuxolimab. These receptors were obtained from an adult with an advanced solid tumor such as melanoma, head and neck, liver or kidney cancer.

The chain has TRBV28 and TRBJ2-7; D is unresolved. The V end lost 10 bases, the J end lost 4 bases, and 14 bases lay between the germline ends. The germline V gene has CDR1 MDHEN and CDR2 SYDVKM. The CDR3 sequence is 12 residues long. The CDR3 sequence is CATSLGFYEQYF. Written as DNA, the CDR3 is TGTGCCACCTCTCTCGGTTTTTACGAGCAGTACTTC.

The rearrangement joins TRBV5-1 to TRBJ2-7; no definite D call. This CDR3 spans 14 amino acids. Germline CDR1 is SGHRS and CDR2 is YFSETQ. V shed 0 bases and J shed 3 bases, with 10 bases lying between them. CDR3 sequence (DNA): TGCGCCAGCAGCTTGGAGAACAAGGACTACGAGCAGTACTTC. Its protein is CASSLENKDYEQYF.

This clone was recorded only once. This chain joins TRBV27 and TRBJ2-7; 7 bases agree with TRBD2. The J segment lost 4 bases and the V segment lost 5 bases, leaving 11 bases of the junction unmatched. CDR1 is MNHEY, CDR2 SMNVEV, per germline (reference sequence). The CDR3 consists of 15 residues. CDR3 coding DNA: TGTGCCAGCAGTCCTAGCTGGCGGGAGAGATACGAGCAGTACTTC. Its protein is CASSPSWRERYEQYF.

The J gene is TRBJ2-7, the V gene TRBV19; D might be TRBD1 (7 bases). V lost 5 bases, J lost 3 bases, and 20 bases lay in between. This CDR3 contains 16 residues. Germline CDR1 and CDR2: LNHDA and SQIVND (reference sequence). The CDR3 nucleotides read TGTGCCAGTAGTCCTACAGGGGACTCCTCCTTCTACGAGCAGTACTTC. This sequence encodes CASSPTGDSSFYEQYF.

V gene TRBV7-2 combines with J gene TRBJ1-1; the D gene is possibly TRBD1 (5 bases). Germline V CDR1 and CDR2: SGHTA, FQGNSA. V was trimmed by 6 bases and J by 1 base, leaving 15 bases between them. The CDR3 extends over 15 amino acids. The DNA of the CDR3 is TGTGCCAGCAGTTTTGGGGGTGGATGGAACACTGAAGCTTTCTTT. Its protein product is CASSFGGGWNTEAFF.

The CDR3 bases are TGTGCCAGCAGCGACGGGACAGAAAACGAGCAGTACTTC. Protein: CASSDGTENEQYF. The V gene is TRBV7-8, the J gene TRBJ2-7; 7 bases align to TRBD1. V lost 5 bases and J lost 5; bases outside the gene matches: 6. Germline lookup yields CDR1 SGHVS and CDR2 FQNEAQ. The CDR3 runs to 13 residues.

This clone has a handful of counts. This chain connects TRBV5-6 to TRBJ2-7; D is undetermined. Germline V gene lookup returns CDR1 SGHDT and CDR2 YYEEEE. Trimming took 1 base from V and 5 from J, leaving 10 bases between them. The CDR3 has 13 amino acids. Here the CDR3 reads CASSLFSGNEQYF. In nucleotides, the CDR3 is TGTGCCAGCAGCTTGTTTAGTGGAAACGAGCAGTACTTC. Using reference TRBV5-6 and TRBJ2-7 for the parts outside the CDR3, the full variable domain is DAGVTQSPTHLIKTRGQQVTLRCSPKSGHDTVSWYQQALGQGPQFIFQYYEEEERQRGNFPDRFSGHQFPNYSSELNVNALLLGDSALYLCASSLFSGNEQYFGPGTRLTVT.

The chain carries TRBV15 and TRBJ2-7; 7 bases align to TRBD2. Germline lookup yields CDR1 LNHNV and CDR2 YYDKDF (reference sequence). The CDR3 length is 16 residues. The V and J ends lost 0 bases and 2 bases, in that order; junction bases with no gene match: 7. The CDR3 DNA sequence: TGTGCCACCAGCAGAGATTTGGCTAGCGGTACCTACGAGCAGTACTTC. It specifies CATSRDLASGTYEQYF. Filled out from reference TRBV15 and TRBJ2-7, the complete variable domain reads DAMVIQNPRYQVTQFGKPVTLSCSQTLNHNVMYWYQQKSSQAPKLLFHYYDKDFNNEADTPDNFQSRRPNTSFCFLDIRSPGLGDTAMYLCATSRDLASGTYEQYFGPGTRLTVT.

The V gene is TRBV5-6, the J gene TRBJ1-4, with 8 nucleotides matching TRBD1. This CDR3 contains 14 residues. The V segment lost 4 bases and the J segment 8 bases; nucleotides outside the gene matches: 7. CDR1 SGHDT and CDR2 YYEEEE come from the germline V gene. CDR3 residues: CASSQQGASEKLFF. CDR3 bases: TGTGCCAGCAGCCAGCAGGGGGCTAGCGAAAAACTGTTTTTT.

The chain has TRBV19 and TRBJ2-5, with 9 bases that match TRBD1. The CDR3 covers 15 residues. V shed 3 bases, J shed 3 bases, and the junction held 5 bases outside the gene matches. Germline values: CDR1 LNHDA, CDR2 SQIVND (reference sequence). The CDR3 reads CASSIRTGEEETQYF. CDR3 DNA sequence: TGTGCCAGTAGTATTAGGACAGGGGAGGAAGAGACCCAGTACTTC.

The chain couples TRBV27 to TRBJ2-5; TRBD2 might be the D (5 bases). The CDR3 is made up of 14 amino acids. In germline, CDR1 is MNHEY, CDR2 SMNVEV (reference sequence). Trimming pared 1 base from V and 2 bases from J, leaving 8 bases between. The CDR3 is CASSLYGIQETQYF. The CDR3 DNA reads as TGTGCCAGCAGTTTATACGGGATACAAGAGACCCAGTACTTC.

This clone is a singleton in its sample. CDR3 residues: CASGVYEQYF. CDR3 nucleotide sequence: TGTGCCAGCGGGGTGTACGAGCAGTACTTC. V usage is TRBV2 and J usage is TRBJ2-7; D gene uncertain. The germline CDR1 and CDR2 sequences are SNHLY and FYNNEI. The CDR3 spans 10 residues. The ends were cut back, 8 bases at V and 4 bases at J, with 6 bases in the middle.

The chain recombines TRBV28 with TRBJ2-5; D might be TRBD1 or TRBD2, each matching 5 bases. Germline assignment: CDR1 MDHEN and CDR2 SYDVKM. CDR3 length: 15 amino acids. V lost 3 bases and J 5 bases, leaving 16 bases between the germline ends. The CDR3 DNA reads TGTGCCAGCAGTTTGGTCCGAGGGGTTGGGGAGACCCAGTACTTC. It specifies CASSLVRGVGETQYF.

This clone was seen a single time. The chain links TRBV6-6 to TRBJ2-1; TRBD2 might be the D (6 bases). CDR3 length: 13 amino acids. Germline-derived CDR1 and CDR2 are MNHNY and SVGAGI (reference sequence). V was trimmed by 7 bases and J by 5 bases, leaving 12 bases between them. The CDR3 is CASTTGAHNEQFF. CDR3 bases: TGTGCCAGCACAACGGGAGCCCACAATGAGCAGTTCTTC.

This chain connects TRBV27 to TRBJ1-1, with 11 bases aligning to TRBD1. The CDR3 totals 16 residues. Per germline, CDR1 MNHEY and CDR2 SMNVEV (reference sequence). The V and J ends lost 5 bases and 4 bases, in that order; junction bases with no gene match: 9. CDR3 sequence (DNA): TGTGCCAGCAGTCTCACAGCCGGGACAGGGGGCACTGAAGCTTTCTTT. The encoded protein is CASSLTAGTGGTEAFF.